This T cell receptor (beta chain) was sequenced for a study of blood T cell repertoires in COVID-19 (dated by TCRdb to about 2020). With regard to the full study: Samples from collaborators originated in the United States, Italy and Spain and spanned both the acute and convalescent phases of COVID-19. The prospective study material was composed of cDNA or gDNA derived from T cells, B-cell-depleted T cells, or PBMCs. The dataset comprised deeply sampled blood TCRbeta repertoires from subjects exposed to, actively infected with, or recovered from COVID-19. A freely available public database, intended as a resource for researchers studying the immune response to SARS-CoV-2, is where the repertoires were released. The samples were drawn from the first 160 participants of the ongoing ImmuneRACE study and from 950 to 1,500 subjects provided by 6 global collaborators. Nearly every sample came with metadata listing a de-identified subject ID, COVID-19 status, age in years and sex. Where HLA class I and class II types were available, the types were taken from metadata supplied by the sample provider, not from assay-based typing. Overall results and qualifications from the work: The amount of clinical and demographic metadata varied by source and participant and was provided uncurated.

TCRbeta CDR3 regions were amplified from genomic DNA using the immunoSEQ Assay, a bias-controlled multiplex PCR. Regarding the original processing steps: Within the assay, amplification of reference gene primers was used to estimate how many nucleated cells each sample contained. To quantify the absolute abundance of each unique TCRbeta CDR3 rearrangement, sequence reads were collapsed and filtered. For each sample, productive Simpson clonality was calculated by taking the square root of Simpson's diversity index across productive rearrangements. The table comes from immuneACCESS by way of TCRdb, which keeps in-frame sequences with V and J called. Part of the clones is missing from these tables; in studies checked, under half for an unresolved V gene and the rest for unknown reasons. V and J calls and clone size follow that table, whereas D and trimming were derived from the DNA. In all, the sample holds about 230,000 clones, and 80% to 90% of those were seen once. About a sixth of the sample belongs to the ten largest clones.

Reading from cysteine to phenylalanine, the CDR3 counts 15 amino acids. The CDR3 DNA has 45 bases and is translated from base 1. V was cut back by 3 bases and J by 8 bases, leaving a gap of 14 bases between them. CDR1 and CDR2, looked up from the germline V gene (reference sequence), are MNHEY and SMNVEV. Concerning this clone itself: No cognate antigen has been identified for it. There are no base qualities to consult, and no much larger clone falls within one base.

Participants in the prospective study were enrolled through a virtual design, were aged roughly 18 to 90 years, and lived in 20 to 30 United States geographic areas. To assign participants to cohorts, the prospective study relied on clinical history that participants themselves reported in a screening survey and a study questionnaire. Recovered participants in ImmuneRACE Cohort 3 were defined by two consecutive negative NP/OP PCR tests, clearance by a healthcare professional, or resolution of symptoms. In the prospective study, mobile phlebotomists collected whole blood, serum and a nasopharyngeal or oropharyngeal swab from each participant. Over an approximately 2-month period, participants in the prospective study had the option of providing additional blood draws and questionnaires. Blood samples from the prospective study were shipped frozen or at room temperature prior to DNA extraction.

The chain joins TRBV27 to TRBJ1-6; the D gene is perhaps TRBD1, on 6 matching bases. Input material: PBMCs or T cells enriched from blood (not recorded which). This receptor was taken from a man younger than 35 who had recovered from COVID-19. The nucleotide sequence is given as TGTGCCAGCAGTTTTGAGACAGGACCGTATTCACCCCTCCACTTT. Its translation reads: CASSFETGPYSPLHF.